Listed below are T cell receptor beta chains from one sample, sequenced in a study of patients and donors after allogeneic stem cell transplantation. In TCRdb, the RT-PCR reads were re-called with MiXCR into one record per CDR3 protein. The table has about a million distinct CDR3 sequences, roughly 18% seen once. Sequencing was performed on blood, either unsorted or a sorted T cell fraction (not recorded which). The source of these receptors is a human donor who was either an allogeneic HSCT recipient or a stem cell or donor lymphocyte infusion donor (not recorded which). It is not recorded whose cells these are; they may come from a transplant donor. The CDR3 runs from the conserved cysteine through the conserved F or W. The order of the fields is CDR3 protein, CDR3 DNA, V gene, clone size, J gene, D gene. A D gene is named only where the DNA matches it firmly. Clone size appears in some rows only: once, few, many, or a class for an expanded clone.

CASSLGQPSYGYTF	TGTGCCAGCAGTTTGGGACAGCCCTCATATGGCTACACCTTC	TRBV2	few	TRBJ1-2	TRBD1
CASRSTWANEQFF	TGTGCCAGCAGGTCCACCTGGGCCAATGAGCAGTTCTTC	TRBV2	.	TRBJ2-1	.
CASTPSGAFLYEQYF	TGTGCCAGCACCCCCAGCGGGGCCTTCCTCTACGAGCAGTACTTC	TRBV21-1	.	TRBJ2-7	.
CASSFPMKRGYNEQFF	TGTGCCAGCAGTTTTCCCATGAAGAGGGGGTACAATGAGCAGTTCTTC	TRBV12-3/TRBV12-4	.	TRBJ2-1	.
CASSPRGAAGELFF	TGTGCCAGCAGTCCTAGAGGAGCGGCCGGGGAGCTGTTTTTT	TRBV6-1	many	TRBJ2-2	.
CASSMVAGPPLGDGYTF	TGTGCCAGCAGTATGGTGGCAGGGCCCCCCCTAGGAGATGGCTACACCTTC	TRBV12-3/TRBV12-4	.	TRBJ1-2	.
CASRGRGGPTDTQYF	TGTGCCAGCAGGGGGCGGGGGGGCCCCACAGATACGCAGTATTTT	TRBV7-2	few	TRBJ2-3	TRBD2
CASSQASRDYGYTF	TGCGCCAGCAGCCAAGCGAGTAGGGACTATGGCTACACCTTC	TRBV4-3	.	TRBJ1-2	.
CASSLLLPGGNEKLFF	TGTGCCAGCAGTTTACTTCTCCCGGGGGGGAATGAAAAACTGTTTTTT	TRBV27	few	TRBJ1-4	.
CASTSPYGGPDNEQFF	TGTGCCAGCACCTCCCCCTACGGGGGGCCAGACAATGAGCAGTTCTTC	TRBV2	.	TRBJ2-1	.
CASSSGGVRNQPQHF	TGTGCCAGCAGCTCTGGGGGAGTGCGCAATCAGCCCCAGCATTTT	TRBV7-2	few	TRBJ1-5	.
CASGLEGTSEGYGYTF	TGTGCTAGTGGTTTGGAGGGGACTTCCGAGGGCTATGGCTACACCTTC	TRBV12-5	.	TRBJ1-2	.
CASSILGYTF	TGTGCCAGCAGCATCTTAGGCTACACCTTC	TRBV7-9	.	TRBJ1-2	.
CASTIDRENTEAFF	TGTGCCAGCACTATCGACAGGGAAAACACTGAAGCTTTCTTT	TRBV12-3/TRBV12-4	few	TRBJ1-1	TRBD1
CASIAGANTEAFF	TGTGCCAGCATCGCGGGGGCGAACACTGAAGCTTTCTTT	TRBV6-1	many	TRBJ1-1	.
CASTGGTGSSPLHF	TGTGCCAGCACCGGTGGGACAGGTAGTTCACCCCTCCACTTT	TRBV6-2/TRBV6-3	.	TRBJ1-6	TRBD1
CASSSLDRSSYNSPLHF	TGTGCCAGCAGTTCCCTTGACAGGAGCTCCTATAATTCACCCCTCCACTTT	TRBV6-5	.	TRBJ1-6	.
CATSDSTRGLEETQYF	TGTGCCACCAGTGATTCGACAAGGGGGCTAGAGGAGACCCAGTACTTC	TRBV24-1	few	TRBJ2-5	TRBD1
CSARDPTGATEAFF	TGCAGTGCTAGAGACCCGACAGGGGCCACTGAAGCTTTCTTT	TRBV20-1	few	TRBJ1-1	TRBD1
CASSRRGQLEPQHF	TGTGCCAGCAGCCGGAGGGGCCAGCTCGAGCCCCAGCATTTT	TRBV7-9	.	TRBJ1-5	.
CSARDRRAYYNEQFF	TGCAGTGCTAGAGATCGAAGGGCTTACTACAATGAGCAGTTCTTC	TRBV20-1	few	TRBJ2-1	.
CASSHSSYEQYF	TGTGCCAGCAGCCATAGCTCCTACGAGCAGTACTTC	TRBV3-1	many	TRBJ2-7	.
CASSSGTGGATEAFF	TGTGCCAGCAGCTCCGGGACAGGAGGGGCCACTGAAGCTTTCTTT	TRBV12-3/TRBV12-4	many	TRBJ1-1	TRBD1
CASSPHVESYEQYF	TGTGCCAGCAGCCCCCATGTGGAGTCCTACGAGCAGTACTTC	TRBV5-5	few	TRBJ2-7	.
CASSFLVHPTEAFF	TGTGCCAGCAGTTTCCTCGTCCACCCGACTGAAGCTTTCTTT	TRBV12-3/TRBV12-4	.	TRBJ1-1	.
CASSSWTGRPELFF	TGTGCCAGCAGTTCATGGACAGGGCGTCCGGAGCTGTTTTTT	TRBV12-3/TRBV12-4	.	TRBJ2-2	TRBD1
CASSPGRGSDQFF	TGTGCCAGCAGTCCGGGGAGAGGGAGCGATCAGTTCTTC	TRBV12-3/TRBV12-4	.	TRBJ2-1	.
CASSRDRVSFF	TGTGCCAGCAGTCGTGACAGGGTTTCGTTCTTC	TRBV12-3/TRBV12-4	many	TRBJ2-1	TRBD1
CASSPPWATNTGELFF	TGTGCCAGCAGCCCTCCGTGGGCCACGAACACCGGGGAGCTGTTTTTT	TRBV9	.	TRBJ2-2	.
CASSQDGREYF	TGCGCCAGCAGCCAAGATGGACGGGAATATTTT	TRBV4-1	.	TRBJ2-3	.
CASNLNGAGGPPYNEQFF	TGTGCCAGTAACCTTAACGGGGCAGGGGGCCCCCCCTACAATGAGCAGTTCTTC	TRBV27	.	TRBJ2-1	TRBD1
CSARKTAGRGETQYF	TGCAGTGCTAGAAAAACAGCGGGACGGGGTGAGACCCAGTACTTC	TRBV20-1	.	TRBJ2-5	TRBD2
CASIPQSDRVNYGYTF	TGTGCCAGCATCCCTCAATCCGACAGGGTCAACTATGGCTACACCTTC	TRBV7-2	.	TRBJ1-2	TRBD1
CASSQDDPLAGGYNEQFF	TGTGCCAGCAGCCAAGATGATCCTCTAGCGGGGGGGTACAATGAGCAGTTCTTC	TRBV4-2	.	TRBJ2-1	TRBD2
CATGTGVGANVLTF	TGTGCCACCGGGACAGGGGTCGGGGCCAACGTCCTGACTTTC	TRBV24-1	.	TRBJ2-6	TRBD1
CASSPTLSSGNTIYF	TGTGCTAGCAGCCCGACTTTGAGCTCTGGAAACACCATATATTTT	TRBV7-7	few	TRBJ1-3	.
CSARGGLGTGTGELFF	TGCAGTGCTAGAGGGGGACTAGGGACGGGCACCGGGGAGCTGTTTTTT	TRBV20-1	.	TRBJ2-2	TRBD2
CASSQAGRSYEQYF	TGCGCCAGCAGCCAAGCGGGACGTTCCTACGAGCAGTACTTC	TRBV4-1	.	TRBJ2-7	.
CASSPADRNRNEQFF	TGTGCCAGCAGCCCCGCCGACAGAAATCGCAATGAGCAGTTCTTC	TRBV7-2	.	TRBJ2-1	.
CASSPQKRGRTTDTQYF	TGTGCCAGCAGCCCCCAGAAGCGAGGACGAACCACAGATACGCAGTATTTT	TRBV5-5	.	TRBJ2-3	.
CASSLPSVHTEAFF	TGCGCCAGCAGCCTCCCATCCGTGCACACTGAAGCTTTCTTT	TRBV5-1	.	TRBJ1-1	.